This record covers a single T cell receptor beta chain. From germline, CDR1 is SGHKS and CDR2 YYEKEE (reference sequence). The CDR3 spans 13 residues. V was pared by 4 bases and J by 3 bases, with 11 bases between. This sample stems from a study of blood T cell repertoires in COVID-19. Across the study: Some COVID-19 samples were acute and others convalescent; all came from the United States, Italy and Spain. From T cells, B-cell-depleted T cells, or PBMCs came the material, which was cDNA or gDNA.

Profiled with immunoSEQ multiplex PCR; TCRdb holds only in-frame clones, not every one. Of about 170,000 clones in the sample, about 87% were seen once. Sequencing was done on a sample of peripheral blood. V usage is TRBV5-5 and J usage is TRBJ2-7; D gene uncertain. This receptor was identified in a man aged 60-69 years with acute or convalescent COVID-19. CDR3 residues: CASSPRPGYEQYF. CDR3 DNA: TGTGCCAGCAGCCCGCGGCCCGGCTACGAGCAGTACTTC.